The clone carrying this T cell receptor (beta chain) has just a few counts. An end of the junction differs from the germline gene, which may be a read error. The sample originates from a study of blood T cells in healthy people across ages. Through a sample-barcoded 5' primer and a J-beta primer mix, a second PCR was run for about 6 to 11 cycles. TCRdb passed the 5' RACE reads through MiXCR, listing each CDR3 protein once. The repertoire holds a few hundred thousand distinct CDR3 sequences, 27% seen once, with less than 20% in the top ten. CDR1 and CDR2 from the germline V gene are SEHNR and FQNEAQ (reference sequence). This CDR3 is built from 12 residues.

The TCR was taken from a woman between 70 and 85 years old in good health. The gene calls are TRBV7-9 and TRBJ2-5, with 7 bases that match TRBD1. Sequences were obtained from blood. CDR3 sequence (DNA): TGTGCCAGCAGCTTAACAGGGGATAATAAGTTCTTC. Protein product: CASSLTGDNKFF.